Each of the 20 T cell receptor beta chains below was sequenced from the same sample in a study of blood T cells in healthy people across ages. Together with a sample-barcoded 5' primer, a J-beta primer mix was included in a second PCR lasting roughly 6 to 12 cycles. TCRdb passed the 5' RACE reads through MiXCR, listing each CDR3 protein once. The sample holds 920,000 or so distinct CDR3 sequences; more than 40% are singletons and the top ten take about 19%. The sample comprised blood. Receptors originate from a woman aged 55-75 years in good health.

A few counts support this clonotype. The rearrangement joins TRBV16 to TRBJ2-3; D gene ambiguous. Trimming cost V 2 bases and J 2 bases, with 8 bases left between them. CDR3 size: 14 residues. Germline V gene data show CDR1 as KGHSY and CDR2 as FQNENV. DNA for the CDR3: TGTGCCAGCAGCCAAGGGCGGTTCACAGATACGCAGTATTTT. Encoded protein: CASSQGRFTDTQYF.

V usage is TRBV18 and J usage is TRBJ2-5; D remains unclear. The germline gives CDR1 KGHSH, CDR2 LQKENI. V shed 6 bases and J shed 2 bases, with 16 bases lying between them. The CDR3 spans 15 residues. CDR3 nucleotides: TGTGCCAGCTCCCTCACATCCCTAAATCAAGAGACCCAGTACTTC. This sequence encodes CASSLTSLNQETQYF.

In this sample, this clonotype turned up a few times. This sequence joins TRBV6-6 and TRBJ2-7; D is possibly TRBD1 (6 bases). Between the trimmed V and J ends, which lost 4 bases and 7 bases, there was a span of 20 bases. The CDR3 contains 15 residues. Germline CDR1 MNHNY, CDR2 SVGAGI (reference sequence). CDR3 nucleotide sequence: TGTGCCAGCAGTTGGGACACAGGGTTTGGCAATGAGCAGTACTTC. Encoded protein: CASSWDTGFGNEQYF.

The rearrangement uses TRBV20-1 and TRBJ2-1; 10 bases map to TRBD2. The germline V gene encodes CDR1 DFQATT and CDR2 SNEGSKA (reference sequence). CDR3 length equals 19 residues. V was pared by 0 bases and J by 10 bases, with 21 bases of the junction left unmatched. CDR3 coding DNA: TGCAGTGCTAGAGATCTCGGCATAGCACTAGCGGGGTACAGGAAGGAGCAGTTCTTC. The encoded protein is CSARDLGIALAGYRKEQFF.

In nucleotides, the CDR3 is TGCAGCGTTTGGGCCGGGGAGCTGTTTTTT. Translating it yields CSVWAGELFF. The gene calls are TRBV29-1 and TRBJ2-2; D is unresolved. This CDR3 is 10 amino acids long. Trimming removed 5 bases at V and 6 bases at J, with 4 bases between. Germline V gives CDR1 SQVTM, CDR2 ANQGSEA.

As to this clonotype: A read error is possible here, since a much larger clone lies one base away. The chain uses TRBV12-3 or TRBV12-4 and TRBJ2-7; 8 bases are a match to TRBD1. The CDR3 contains 11 residues. Trimming at V came to 6 bases and at J to 11 bases, leaving 6 bases not matched to a gene. Here the CDR3 DNA reads TGTGCCAGCAGCCCGGACAGGGTGGAGTACTTC. Amino acids: CASSPDRVEYF.

Details on this clonotype: A much larger clone differs by one base, so this may be a read error. The genes are TRBV7-9 and TRBJ2-4; possible D gene TRBD2, 5 bases. Trimming removed 1 base from V and 13 bases from J, with 20 bases in between. This CDR3 spans 15 amino acids. CDR1 is SEHNR, CDR2 FQNEAQ, per germline (reference sequence). The CDR3 DNA sequence: TGTGCCAGCAGCTTAGGCACCCCCTTGGGGAGTGAGCAGTACTTC. Protein sequence: CASSLGTPLGSEQYF. Supplemented by reference TRBV7-9 and TRBJ2-4, the full variable domain reads DTGVSQNPRHKITKRGQNVTFRCDPISEHNRLYWYRQTLGQGPEFLTYFQNEAQLEKSRLLSDRFSAERPKGSFSTLEIQRTEQGDSAMYLCASSLGTPLGSEQYFGAGTRLSVL.

This clonotype appeared many times. The chain joins TRBV3-1 to TRBJ2-7, with 9 bases identical to TRBD1. This CDR3 region has 13 residues. Germline loops: CDR1 LGHDT, CDR2 YNNKEL (reference sequence). The junction had 1 base not matched to a gene; V was cut back by 3 bases and J by 4 bases. The CDR3 loop is CASSHGTGYEQYF. For the CDR3, the DNA is TGTGCCAGCAGCCACGGGACAGGGTACGAGCAGTACTTC.

The rearrangement joins TRBV2 to TRBJ2-7; TRBD1 aligns across 9 bases. CDR3 length: 15 residues. Germline-derived CDR1 and CDR2 are SNHLY and FYNNEI. Unmatched junction bases numbered 11, after V lost 4 bases and J lost 7 bases. The CDR3 reads CASSAEDRGDNEQYF. Written as DNA, the CDR3 is TGTGCCAGCAGTGCCGAGGACAGGGGAGACAATGAGCAGTACTTC.

This clonotype has just a few counts. The V and J genes are TRBV5-1 and TRBJ2-1; 7 bases map to TRBD2. The CDR3 is made up of 17 amino acids. Trimming took 0 bases from V and 6 from J; bases not matched to a gene: 12. Germline V gene sequence: CDR1 SGHRS, CDR2 YFSETQ. The CDR3 DNA reads TGCGCCAGCAGCTTGGTAGCTAGTGGGAGGGCCCCCAATGAGCAGTTCTTC. This gives the protein CASSLVASGRAPNEQFF.

The rearrangement joins TRBV6-4 to TRBJ2-3, with 7 bases fitting TRBD1. The CDR3 is 16 residues long. After removal of 0 bases from V and 2 bases from J, the junction contained 5 bases not matched to a gene. CDR1 and CDR2 (germline): MRHNA, SNTAGT. The CDR3 sequence: CASSDSGTAVTDTQYF. In DNA form, the CDR3 reads TGTGCCAGCAGTGACTCCGGGACAGCCGTCACAGATACGCAGTATTTT.

This chain links TRBV20-1 with TRBJ1-5; no firm D call. CDR3 length equals 15 residues. Per germline, CDR1 DFQATT and CDR2 SNEGSKA (reference sequence). V was shortened by 0 bases and J by 3 bases, with 12 bases between the two germline ends. The CDR3 region is CSARDHEGNNQPQHF. DNA for the CDR3: TGCAGTGCTAGAGATCATGAGGGCAACAATCAGCCCCAGCATTTT.

This clonotype turned up a few times. This chain uses TRBV4-2 with TRBJ2-1, with TRBD2 identical over 12 bases. The CDR3 contains 17 residues. Germline values: CDR1 LGHNA, CDR2 YNFKEQ. Trimming cost V 7 bases and J 4 bases; bases outside gene matches: 11. CDR3 nucleotide sequence: TGTGCCAGCACTCTCTCCGGACTAGCGGGATCTTACAATGAGCAGTTCTTC. Translated: CASTLSGLAGSYNEQFF.

Concerning this clonotype itself: At one end the junction does not follow the germline gene, possibly because of a read error. The chain links TRBV10-3 to TRBJ2-1; 7 nucleotides match TRBD2. Germline V gene sequence: CDR1 ENHRY, CDR2 SYGVKD. The CDR3 length is 17 residues. The CDR3 coding sequence is TGTGCCATCGGTGAGTTAGGGAGCGGGATAGGGTCCAATGAGCAGTTCTTC. Translation gives CAIGELGSGIGSNEQFF.

The rearrangement links TRBV5-1 to TRBJ1-1, with unresolved D. V shed 2 bases and J shed 5 bases, with 13 bases lying between them. In germline, CDR1 is SGHRS, CDR2 YFSETQ. This CDR3 has 14 amino acids. The CDR3 region has the DNA TGCGCCAGCAGCTTAGTTTGGGGAGGGACTGAAGCTTTCTTT. It translates to CASSLVWGGTEAFF.

The chain links TRBV6-5 to TRBJ1-6, with a tentative D call TRBD1 (5 bases). The V and J ends lost 0 bases and 9 bases respectively, with 18 bases between them. CDR1 is MNHEY, CDR2 SVGAGI, per germline. The CDR3 loop spans 17 amino acids. CDR3 region: CASSYSRGAGSSSPLHF. The DNA of the CDR3 is TGTGCCAGCAGTTACTCTCGAGGGGCAGGGTCAAGTTCACCCCTCCACTTT.

The chain recombines TRBV10-3 with TRBJ2-1; TRBD2 aligns across 14 bases. This CDR3 has 16 amino acids. The trim removed 8 bases at V and 6 bases at J, leaving 9 bases unmatched. Germline V lookup: CDR1 ENHRY, CDR2 SYGVKD. CDR3: CAIGGTSGSTLNEQFF. CDR3 bases: TGTGCCATCGGTGGGACTAGCGGGAGCACCCTCAATGAGCAGTTCTTC.

The gene calls are TRBV27 and TRBJ2-1; maybe TRBD2 (6 bases). CDR1 is MNHEY, CDR2 SMNVEV, per germline (reference sequence). V was pared by 4 bases and J by 6 bases, with 22 bases between. The CDR3 loop spans 17 amino acids. CDR3 protein: CASSSGLHPGPSNEQFF. The CDR3 region has the DNA TGTGCCAGCAGTTCGGGACTGCACCCTGGTCCCTCCAATGAGCAGTTCTTC.

The chain combines TRBV7-2 with TRBJ1-5, with D tentatively TRBD1 (6 bases). This CDR3 has 14 amino acids. Germline CDR1 reads SGHTA; CDR2 reads FQGNSA. V lost 6 bases to trimming and J lost 2 bases, with 11 bases between them. The CDR3 here is CASSYRQGNQPQHF. The CDR3 bases are TGTGCCAGCAGTTACCGACAGGGCAATCAGCCCCAGCATTTT.

The chain is built from TRBV20-1 and TRBJ2-1; D is perhaps TRBD1 (5 bases). CDR1 DFQATT and CDR2 SNEGSKA come from the germline V gene (reference sequence). The CDR3 is made up of 13 amino acids. The ends were cut back, 0 bases at V and 10 bases at J, with 13 bases in the middle. CDR3: CSAREQGLYEQFF. CDR3 nucleotide sequence: TGCAGTGCTAGAGAGCAGGGCCTCTACGAGCAGTTCTTC.